The 26 T cell receptor beta chains below were found in one sample sequenced in a study of T-cell reconstitution after alpha-beta-depleted transplantation in children. A library of TCRbeta sequences, prepared with unique molecular identifiers, was generated. MiXCR was run by TCRdb on the PCR reads, yielding one entry per CDR3 protein. The sample records nearly 550,000 distinct CDR3 sequences, 18% being singletons. Specimen: PBMCs from the stem cell graft donor, collected from the stem cell graft. The source is a human donor who donated a stem cell graft to a child with acute lymphoblastic leukemia.

This clonotype was detected a few times. Here the CDR3 DNA reads TGTGCCAGCAGCCAAAGGTTGCCCGAGAGTAATGAGCAGTTCTTC. This codes for CASSQRLPESNEQFF. This chain links TRBV3-1 with TRBJ2-1, with no clear D. V gave up 2 bases and J gave up 7 bases, with 15 bases separating them. CDR1 is LGHDT and CDR2 is YNNKEL in the germline V gene (reference sequence). CDR3 length: 15 residues.

The V and J genes are TRBV20-1 and TRBJ2-3, with 8 bases matching TRBD2. V lost 6 bases to trimming and J lost 1 base; unmatched junction nucleotides: 12. This CDR3 region has 16 residues. Germline V gene sequence: CDR1 DFQATT, CDR2 SNEGSKA (reference sequence). The CDR3 spells CSAPTSGGMRTDTQYF. CDR3 DNA sequence: TGCAGTGCGCCAACTAGCGGCGGGATGCGCACAGATACGCAGTATTTT.

In this sample, this clonotype turned up a few times. The chain recombines TRBV7-7 with TRBJ2-1, with 8 bases that match TRBD1. V was pared by 2 bases and J by 6 bases, with 3 bases of the junction left unmatched. Germline loops: CDR1 SSHAT, CDR2 FNYEAQ (reference sequence). The CDR3 contains 14 residues. The DNA of the CDR3 is TGTGCCAGCAGCTTATTCACAGGGGGCAATGAGCAGTTCTTC. Its translation is CASSLFTGGNEQFF.

The chain carries TRBV5-1 and TRBJ1-6, with D possibly being TRBD1 (5 bases). Germline V gene sequence: CDR1 SGHRS, CDR2 YFSETQ. V was cut by 3 bases and J by 10 bases, with 20 bases left in between. The length of the CDR3 is 16 residues. CDR3 sequence: CASSWMGVRTESPLHF. The CDR3 DNA reads TGCGCCAGCAGCTGGATGGGGGTCCGAACGGAATCACCCCTCCACTTT.

The chain joins TRBV12-3 or TRBV12-4 to TRBJ2-4, with unresolved D. V was pared by 3 bases and J by 2 bases, with 14 bases between. This CDR3 has 16 amino acids. CDR3 nucleotides: TGTGCCAGCAGTTTCGATCGAGCTGGTACCAAAAACATTCAGTACTTC. This encodes CASSFDRAGTKNIQYF.

V usage is TRBV20-1 and J usage is TRBJ2-1, with a tentative D call TRBD2 (5 bases). Germline V CDR1 and CDR2: DFQATT, SNEGSKA (reference sequence). CDR3 length: 15 residues. Between the trimmed V and J ends, which lost 6 bases and 0 bases, there was a span of 15 bases. The CDR3 sequence: CSARSGSGSYNEQFF. The CDR3 DNA follows: TGCAGTGCCCGCAGCGGCAGTGGCTCCTACAATGAGCAGTTCTTC.

This sequence joins TRBV7-9 and TRBJ2-1; 8 positions agree with TRBD2. V trimming: 1 base; J trimming: 8 bases; junction bases outside the gene matches: 7. The CDR3 length is 15 residues. Germline CDR1 SEHNR, CDR2 FQNEAQ (reference sequence). CDR3 residues: CASSLGREGRHEQFF. The CDR3, as DNA: TGTGCCAGCAGCTTAGGTCGGGAGGGCCGCCATGAGCAGTTCTTC.

A few counts support this clonotype. The gene calls are TRBV12-3 or TRBV12-4 and TRBJ2-2; 8 nucleotides align to TRBD1. The junction had 5 bases not matched to a gene; V was cut back by 4 bases and J by 1 base. CDR3 length equals 16 residues. Here the CDR3 DNA reads TGTGCCAGCAGTTCGACAGGGGTTCTGAACACCGGGGAGCTGTTTTTT. Protein: CASSSTGVLNTGELFF.

This clonotype occurred a few times. This chain uses TRBV29-1 with TRBJ2-3; perhaps TRBD2 as D (5 bases). CDR1 and CDR2 from the germline V gene are SQVTM and ANQGSEA. This CDR3 spans 13 amino acids. Deletions cut 5 bases from V and 0 bases from J, with 9 bases between. For the CDR3, the DNA is TGCAGCGTTCAGGAGGCTAGCACAGATACGCAGTATTTT. Protein sequence: CSVQEASTDTQYF.

The chain joins TRBV27 to TRBJ2-3, with D possibly matching TRBD2 (5 bases). V gave up 6 bases and J gave up 4 bases, with 20 bases separating them. This CDR3 comprises 16 residues. CDR1 and CDR2 from the germline V gene are MNHEY and SMNVEV (reference sequence). CDR3 in DNA: TGTGCCAGCAGATTGTCAGGAGTAGAGCGGCCAGATACGCAGTATTTT. This codes for CASRLSGVERPDTQYF.

Here the CDR3 reads CASSPAGTTYEQYF. The CDR3 nucleotides are TGCGCCAGCAGCCCCGCAGGGACCACCTACGAGCAGTACTTC. The chain couples TRBV5-1 to TRBJ2-7, with D perhaps TRBD1 or TRBD2 (5 bases each). This CDR3 contains 14 residues. The germline gives CDR1 SGHRS, CDR2 YFSETQ. V lost 4 bases to trimming and J lost 2 bases, with 13 bases between them.

The V gene is TRBV5-1, the J gene TRBJ1-2, with D tentatively TRBD1 (6 bases). The CDR3 totals 13 residues. Trimming removed 4 bases from V and 8 bases from J, with 15 bases in between. Germline-derived CDR1 and CDR2 are SGHRS and YFSETQ. CDR3 bases: TGCGCCAGCAGCGAGCAGGGGTTTTGGGGCTACACCTTC. Encoded protein: CASSEQGFWGYTF. The variable domain in full, with the rest retrieved from reference TRBV5-1 and TRBJ1-2, is KAGVTQTPRYLIKTRGQQVTLSCSPISGHRSVSWYQQTPGQGLQFLFEYFSETQRNKGNFPGRFSGRQFSNSRSEMNVSTLELGDSALYLCASSEQGFWGYTFGSGTRLTVV.

This clonotype came up a few times. The chain couples TRBV11-2 to TRBJ2-1, with D possibly being TRBD2 (6 bases). The germline CDR1 and CDR2 sequences are SGHAT and FQNNGV. The CDR3 extends over 15 amino acids. The V gene lost 3 bases and the J gene lost 8 bases, with 17 bases spanning the gap. CDR3 sequence reads: CASSFGHGGGYEQFF. In DNA, the CDR3 is TGTGCCAGCAGCTTCGGACACGGGGGTGGTTATGAGCAGTTCTTC.

This sequence joins TRBV27 and TRBJ1-1; 7 bases map to TRBD1. In germline, CDR1 is MNHEY, CDR2 SMNVEV (reference sequence). CDR3 length equals 15 residues. Unmatched junction bases numbered 11, after V lost 6 bases and J lost 4 bases. CDR3 sequence (DNA): TGTGCCAGCAGCTCTTTTAGGGACAGCGTCACTGAAGCTTTCTTT. This sequence encodes CASSSFRDSVTEAFF.

The chain employs TRBV6-2 or TRBV6-3 and TRBJ2-3; TRBD2 agrees at 7 bases. Germline CDR1 reads MNHEY; CDR2 reads SVGEGT. V was clipped by 2 bases and J by 1 base; unmatched bases: 12. The CDR3 extends over 18 amino acids. CDR3 coding DNA: TGTGCCAGCAGTTACCCACTAGCGAGAGGCGGTGGCACAGATACGCAGTATTTT. Amino acids: CASSYPLARGGGTDTQYF.

This clonotype was detected only a few times. The chain uses TRBV7-9 and TRBJ2-7; weak D call: TRBD2 (6 bases). Germline assignment: CDR1 SEHNR and CDR2 FQNEAQ (reference sequence). This CDR3 region has 15 residues. Trimming cost V 3 bases and J 2 bases, with 14 bases left between them. CDR3 amino acids: CASSFSGTLTYEQYF. The CDR3, as DNA: TGTGCCAGCAGCTTTTCCGGGACTCTCACCTACGAGCAGTACTTC.

This clonotype occurred a few times. The rearrangement joins TRBV9 to TRBJ2-1; 13 bases align to TRBD2. Germline CDR1 is SGDLS and CDR2 is YYNGEE. This CDR3 has 16 amino acids. V was pared by 2 bases and J by 8 bases, with 7 bases of the junction left unmatched. The CDR3 is CASSVTSGGLWDEQFF. In nucleotides, the CDR3 is TGTGCCAGCAGCGTGACTAGCGGGGGGCTGTGGGATGAGCAGTTCTTC.

This clonotype was counted only a few times. This sequence joins TRBV6-5 and TRBJ1-4; D gene unclear. There are 16 residues in the CDR3. The germline gives CDR1 MNHEY, CDR2 SVGAGI. Trimming took off 0 bases at V and 0 bases at J, with 8 bases between the two ends. CDR3 protein: CASSYSQLATNEKLFF. The CDR3 DNA follows: TGTGCCAGCAGTTACTCCCAGCTTGCAACTAATGAAAAACTGTTTTTT.

This clonotype was counted between two and nine times. The chain joins TRBV4-1 to TRBJ1-1; D might be TRBD1 (5 bases). V was shortened by 5 bases and J by 6 bases, with 16 bases between the two germline ends. The CDR3 runs to 14 residues. The germline V gene has CDR1 MGHRA and CDR2 YSYEKL. The CDR3 nucleotides are TGCGCCAGCAGCACCTACGGGGGAATCTCTGAAGCTTTCTTT. It translates to CASSTYGGISEAFF.

This clonotype has only one observation. One junction end does not reproduce the germline sequence, and a read error may be involved. The CDR3: CASSLGGPPPNTDTQYF. The CDR3 nucleotides read TGCGCCAGCAGCTTGGGGGGTCCCCCACCTAACACAGATACGCAGTATTTC. The rearrangement joins TRBV5-1 to TRBJ2-3; the D is unclear. The CDR3 loop spans 17 amino acids. Germline assignment: CDR1 SGHRS and CDR2 YFSETQ.

This clonotype was seen a few times. The genes are TRBV7-3 and TRBJ2-5, with TRBD1 identical over 8 bases. The CDR3 length is 14 residues. The junction had 5 bases not matched to a gene; V was cut back by 4 bases and J by 4 bases. The germline CDR1 and CDR2 sequences are SGHTA and FQGTGA. The CDR3 region is CASSSRDRGETQYF. The CDR3 DNA reads TGTGCCAGCAGCTCCAGAGACAGGGGAGAGACCCAGTACTTC.

This chain connects TRBV29-1 to TRBJ2-1, with D perhaps TRBD1 (6 bases). Germline V gene lookup returns CDR1 SQVTM and CDR2 ANQGSEA. The CDR3 spans 14 residues. V lost 6 bases, J lost 4 bases, and 16 bases lay in between. The CDR3: CSVDGQQMYNEQFF. CDR3 sequence (DNA): TGCAGCGTGGACGGACAGCAAATGTACAATGAGCAGTTCTTC.

This clonotype was detected a few times. The chain uses TRBV28 and TRBJ2-7; 9 bases line up with TRBD1. The CDR3 length is 13 residues. J gave up 6 bases and V 4 bases, and 4 bases lay outside the gene matches. CDR1 MDHEN and CDR2 SYDVKM come from the germline V gene. CDR3 sequence: CASSWTGAGEQYF. As DNA, the CDR3 is TGTGCCAGCAGTTGGACAGGGGCGGGCGAGCAGTACTTC.

This clonotype was found a few times. The gene calls are TRBV14 and TRBJ2-1; 8 positions agree with TRBD2. Unmatched junction bases numbered 13, after V lost 1 base and J lost 8 bases. The CDR3 is 17 amino acids. Germline V CDR1 and CDR2: SGHDN, FVKESK. Here the CDR3 DNA reads TGTGCCAGCAGCCAAGTTCATAGAGTGCGGGAGGTCTATGAGCAGTTCTTC. This translates into CASSQVHRVREVYEQFF.

This clonotype was detected a few times. The V and J genes are TRBV27 and TRBJ2-2, with a tentative D call TRBD2 (6 bases). V was pared by 0 bases and J by 5 bases, with 10 bases between. Germline CDR1 and CDR2: MNHEY and SMNVEV (reference sequence). The CDR3 totals 15 residues. In nucleotides, the CDR3 is TGTGCCAGCAGTTTATCCCTAGCGTGGACCGGGGAGCTGTTTTTT. Translated: CASSLSLAWTGELFF.

This clonotype has a handful of counts. The rearrangement links TRBV4-1 to TRBJ2-7; 8 bases line up with TRBD2. V gave up 2 bases and J gave up 5 bases; unmatched junction bases: 8. This CDR3 spans 15 amino acids. The V gene's germline CDR1 is MGHRA and CDR2 YSYEKL. The CDR3 is CASSQPGTRLNEQYF. DNA for the CDR3: TGCGCCAGCAGCCAACCCGGGACTAGGTTAAACGAGCAGTACTTC.